Below, 20 T cell receptor beta chains from the same sample are listed, as sequenced in a study of blood T cells in healthy people across ages. Then a second PCR, running about 6 to 12 cycles, was carried out with a sample-barcoded 5' primer and a J-beta primer mix. TCRdb recomputed calls from the 5' RACE reads with MiXCR, one row per CDR3 protein. The data contain 1 million or so distinct CDR3 sequences, 20% to 25% of them singletons. These data were likewise used in another study, on T cells of mothers and their children.

Sequenced input: blood. All receptors come from a girl between 2 and 10 years old in good health.

The V call is TRBV28, the J call TRBJ2-1; D remains unclear. Germline CDR1 MDHEN, CDR2 SYDVKM. This CDR3 spans 11 amino acids. V lost 6 bases and J lost 9, with 9 bases in between. CDR3 in amino acids: CASSTMREQFF. In DNA form, the CDR3 reads TGTGCCAGCAGCACAATGCGTGAGCAGTTCTTC.

CDR3: CASSFQVQGEQSYEQYF. For the CDR3, the DNA is TGTGCCAGCAGTTTTCAGGTTCAGGGGGAACAGTCCTACGAGCAGTACTTC. V usage is TRBV12-3 or TRBV12-4 and J usage is TRBJ2-5, with 7 bases matching TRBD1. The J call is doubtful: the DNA matches TRBJ2-7 better. The CDR3 covers 17 residues.

This clonotype has more than one count but fewer than ten. The chain combines TRBV27 with TRBJ2-5; 9 positions match TRBD1. The DNA end lines up better with TRBJ2-1; the J call may be wrong. Germline V gene sequence: CDR1 MNHEY, CDR2 SMNVEV (reference sequence). The CDR3 runs to 13 residues. The CDR3 coding sequence is TGTGCCACCAGGGGGACAGGGTATAATGAGCAGTTCTTC. It yields the protein CATRGTGYNEQFF.

The rearrangement links TRBV6-1 to TRBJ1-1, with D possibly matching TRBD1 (5 bases). Trimming shortened V by 1 base and J by 1 base, and 7 bases separated the two germline ends. The CDR3 has 14 residues. Per the germline V gene, CDR1 is MNHNS and CDR2 is SASEGT. The CDR3, as DNA: TGTGCCAGCAGTGAAGGAGGGACGAACACTGAAGCTTTCTTT. It specifies CASSEGGTNTEAFF.

V is TRBV7-2 and J is TRBJ2-3; perhaps TRBD1 as D (5 bases). V lost 1 base and J lost 6, with 14 bases in between. CDR1 and CDR2 (germline): SGHTA, FQGNSA. The CDR3 contains 15 residues. The CDR3 DNA is TGTGCCAGCAGCTTAGTAAGACAGCTTGGGGATACGCAGTATTTT. The encoded protein is CASSLVRQLGDTQYF. The whole variable domain, filled in from reference TRBV7-2 and TRBJ2-3, reads GAGVSQSPSNKVTEKGKDVELRCDPISGHTALYWYRQSLGQGLEFLIYFQGNSAPDKSGLPSDRFSAERTGGSVSTLTIQRTQQEDSAVYLCASSLVRQLGDTQYFGPGTRLTVL.

This clonotype was found a few times. In DNA, the CDR3 is TGTGCCAGCAGCGCCGCCTCAGGGGAGGGCCTCTCCTACGAGCAGTACTTC. This encodes CASSAASGEGLSYEQYF. The rearrangement joins TRBV7-9 to TRBJ2-7; TRBD2 might be the D (7 bases). The CDR3 is 17 residues long. V lost 5 bases to trimming and J lost 0 bases, with 20 bases between them. Per the germline V gene, CDR1 is SEHNR and CDR2 is FQNEAQ (reference sequence).

This clonotype came up a few times. J is TRBJ1-2 and V is TRBV9, with D unresolved. Germline CDR1 SGDLS, CDR2 YYNGEE. The ends were cut back, 0 bases at V and 8 bases at J, with 11 bases in the middle. There are 13 residues in the CDR3. The CDR3 loop is CASSVALSRGYTF. The DNA for the CDR3 is TGTGCCAGCAGCGTAGCCCTGTCGAGGGGCTACACCTTC.

V is TRBV29-1 and J is TRBJ2-5; D might be TRBD2 (6 bases). The CDR3 contains 14 residues. V lost 5 bases and J 3 bases, leaving 16 bases between the germline ends. The V gene's germline CDR1 is SQVTM and CDR2 ANQGSEA. For the CDR3, the DNA is TGCAGCGTTCGCCAACGGGGACTGGAAGAGACCCAGTACTTC. Translating it yields CSVRQRGLEETQYF.

The chain recombines TRBV29-1 with TRBJ1-1; D not certain. The CDR3 loop spans 13 amino acids. Germline assignment: CDR1 SQVTM and CDR2 ANQGSEA. Between the trimmed V and J ends, which lost 3 bases and 2 bases, there was a span of 10 bases. The CDR3 loop is CSVEASRNTEAFF. The CDR3 DNA sequence: TGCAGCGTTGAGGCGTCCCGTAACACTGAAGCTTTCTTT. Drawing the rest from reference TRBV29-1 and TRBJ1-1, the complete variable domain is SAVISQKPSRDICQRGTSLTIQCQVDSQVTMMFWYRQQPGQSLTLIATANQGSEATYESGFVIDKFPISRPNLTFSTLTVSNMSPEDSSIYLCSVEASRNTEAFFGQGTRLTVV.

Comments on this clonotype: The conserved final phenylalanine or tryptophan is absent from the CDR3, which likely points to a read error. V gene TRBV9 combines with J gene TRBJ2-4; the D is unclear. The CDR3 contains 13 residues. Germline CDR1 is SGDLS and CDR2 is YYNGEE. V was pared by 1 base and J by 8 bases, with 10 bases between. The CDR3 DNA follows: TGTGCCAGCAGCGTATCAAACGAAGACATTCAGTACATC. Encoded protein: CASSVSNEDIQYI.

This clonotype has just a few counts. V gene TRBV10-3 combines with J gene TRBJ1-1, with 7 bases aligning to TRBD1. The CDR3 is 15 amino acids. J gave up 0 bases and V 2 bases, and 3 bases lay outside the gene matches. CDR1 and CDR2 (germline): ENHRY, SYGVKD. This CDR3 is CAISETGTVNTEAFF. CDR3 bases: TGTGCCATCAGTGAGACCGGGACAGTGAACACTGAAGCTTTCTTT.

The genes are TRBV9 and TRBJ2-5; TRBD2 might be the D (6 bases). V gave up 8 bases and J gave up 2 bases, with 16 bases separating them. Germline V gives CDR1 SGDLS, CDR2 YYNGEE. The CDR3 covers 14 residues. CDR3 in DNA: TGTGCCAGGAGCCCCGGGAGTGGACAAGAGACCCAGTACTTC. Translating it yields CARSPGSGQETQYF.

This clonotype has at least ten counts. This sequence joins TRBV27 and TRBJ2-3; either TRBD1 or TRBD2 may supply D (6 bases each). CDR3 length equals 13 residues. Trimming shortened V by 7 bases and J by 8 bases, and 16 bases separated the two germline ends. Looked up from germline, CDR1 is MNHEY and CDR2 is SMNVEV (reference sequence). CDR3 DNA sequence: TGTGCCAGCACGGAGGGGGACCCAGTTACGCAGTATTTT. Protein product: CASTEGDPVTQYF.

This clonotype was seen only a few times. The V call is TRBV7-2, the J call TRBJ1-5, with 8 bases identical to TRBD1. Germline lookup yields CDR1 SGHTA and CDR2 FQGNSA. CDR3 length equals 15 residues. V lost 3 bases and J lost 6; bases outside the gene matches: 7. Here the CDR3 reads CASSLDRVESQPQHF. The DNA of the CDR3 is TGTGCCAGCAGCTTGGACAGGGTAGAAAGTCAGCCCCAGCATTTT.

CDR3 sequence: CSVQLSYEQYF. CDR3 nucleotides: TGCAGCGTACAGTTATCCTACGAGCAGTACTTC. J is TRBJ2-7 and V is TRBV29-1; D not resolved. The CDR3 has 11 residues. Per the germline V gene, CDR1 is SQVTM and CDR2 is ANQGSEA. V was cut by 6 bases and J by 1 base, with 7 bases left in between.

The chain joins TRBV27 to TRBJ2-7, with 7 positions matching TRBD1. The CDR3 consists of 15 residues. V dropped 4 bases and J dropped 0; count of bases not matched to a gene: 6. CDR1 is MNHEY and CDR2 is SMNVEV in the germline V gene (reference sequence). The CDR3 nucleotides are TGTGCCAGCAGTTCCCGGGACAGAACCTCCTACGAGCAGTACTTC. Its protein product is CASSSRDRTSYEQYF.

The chain links TRBV7-9 to TRBJ1-1; D remains ambiguous. Germline V gene lookup returns CDR1 SEHNR and CDR2 FQNEAQ (reference sequence). V lost 4 bases and J 8 bases, leaving 14 bases between the germline ends. This CDR3 is built from 13 residues. This CDR3 reads CASSSPLSMEAFF. The CDR3 DNA is TGTGCCAGCAGCTCTCCTCTGAGCATGGAAGCTTTCTTT.

The chain links TRBV20-1 to TRBJ1-2; D not certain. V lost 7 bases to trimming and J lost 2 bases, with 8 bases between them. CDR3 size: 11 residues. In germline, CDR1 is DFQATT, CDR2 SNEGSKA (reference sequence). For the CDR3, the DNA is TGCAGTGTATGGAAAAACTATGGCTACACCTTC. It translates to CSVWKNYGYTF.

This clonotype appeared a single time. This sequence joins TRBV5-1 and TRBJ2-1, with 8 bases aligning to TRBD1. Trimming took 3 bases from V and 10 from J; bases not matched to a gene: 12. From germline, CDR1 is SGHRS and CDR2 YFSETQ. The CDR3 covers 15 residues. For the CDR3, the DNA is TGCGCCAGCAGCTCTACAACAGGGGGAGGTTGGGAGCAGTTCTTC. It is translated as CASSSTTGGGWEQFF.

This clonotype showed up just a few times. V and J are TRBV12-3 or TRBV12-4 and TRBJ2-7; 9 positions agree with TRBD2. This CDR3 contains 18 residues. V lost 4 bases, J lost 2 bases, and 15 bases stayed unmatched. The CDR3 DNA follows: TGTGCCAGCAGTTCGGCGTCTGTGATAGCGGGAGTGGCCTACGAGCAGTACTTC. Translation gives CASSSASVIAGVAYEQYF.